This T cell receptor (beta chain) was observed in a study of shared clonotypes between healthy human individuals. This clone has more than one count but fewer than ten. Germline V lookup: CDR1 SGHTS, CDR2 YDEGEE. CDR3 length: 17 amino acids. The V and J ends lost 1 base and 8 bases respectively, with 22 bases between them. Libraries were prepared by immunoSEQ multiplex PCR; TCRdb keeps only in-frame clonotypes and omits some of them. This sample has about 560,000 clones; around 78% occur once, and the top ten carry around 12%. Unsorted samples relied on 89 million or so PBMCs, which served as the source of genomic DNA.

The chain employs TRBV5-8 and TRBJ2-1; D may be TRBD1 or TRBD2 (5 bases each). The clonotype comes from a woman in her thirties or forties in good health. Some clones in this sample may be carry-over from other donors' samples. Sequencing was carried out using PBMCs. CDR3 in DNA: TGTGCCAGCAGCTTGTCATGGGAGCGACAGTTCTTGTATGAGCAGTTCTTC. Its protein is CASSLSWERQFLYEQFF.